Included here is one TCR beta chain sequence, with context. This sample stems from a study of blood T cell repertoires in COVID-19. Looking at the study overall: Some COVID-19 samples were acute and others convalescent; all came from the United States, Italy and Spain. Sample material is recorded as cDNA or gDNA derived from T cells, B-cell-depleted T cells, or PBMCs.

Germline assignment: CDR1 SGHRS and CDR2 YFSETQ. The CDR3 covers 13 residues. V shed 4 bases and J shed 8 bases, with 15 bases lying between them. Here immunoSEQ multiplex PCR was the method, and the copy in TCRdb shows in-frame clones only, minus some. The sample lists tens of thousands of clones, roughly 82% occurring once. The chain has TRBV5-1 and TRBJ1-2; possible D gene TRBD1, 5 bases. The sequenced material came from peripheral blood. The sequence came from a human donor in a cohort sampled during active COVID-19. CDR3 sequence: CASSPDAGKGYTF. CDR3 DNA: TGCGCCAGCAGCCCGGACGCAGGGAAAGGCTACACCTTC.